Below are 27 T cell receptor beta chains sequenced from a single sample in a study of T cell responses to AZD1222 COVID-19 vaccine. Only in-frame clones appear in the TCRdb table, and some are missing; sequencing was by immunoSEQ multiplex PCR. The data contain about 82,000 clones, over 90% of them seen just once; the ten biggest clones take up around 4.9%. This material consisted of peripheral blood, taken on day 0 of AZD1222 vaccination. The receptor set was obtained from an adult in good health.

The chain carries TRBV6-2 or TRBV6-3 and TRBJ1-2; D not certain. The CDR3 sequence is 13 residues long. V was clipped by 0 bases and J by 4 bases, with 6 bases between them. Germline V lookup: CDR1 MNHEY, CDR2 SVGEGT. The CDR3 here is CASSYSGGYGYTF. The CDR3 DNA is TGTGCCAGCAGTTACTCGGGTGGCTATGGCTACACCTTC.

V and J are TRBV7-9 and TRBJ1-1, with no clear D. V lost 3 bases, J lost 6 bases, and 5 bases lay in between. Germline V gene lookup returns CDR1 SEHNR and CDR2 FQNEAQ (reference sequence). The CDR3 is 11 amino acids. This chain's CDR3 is CASSLYAEAFF. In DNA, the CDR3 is TGTGCCAGCAGCTTGTATGCTGAAGCTTTCTTT.

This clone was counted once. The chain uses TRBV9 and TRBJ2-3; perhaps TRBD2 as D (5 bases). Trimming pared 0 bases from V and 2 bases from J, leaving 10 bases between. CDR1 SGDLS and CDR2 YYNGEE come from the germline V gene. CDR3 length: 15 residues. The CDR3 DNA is TGTGCCAGCAGCGTAGGATCGGGGAACACAGATACGCAGTATTTT. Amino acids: CASSVGSGNTDTQYF.

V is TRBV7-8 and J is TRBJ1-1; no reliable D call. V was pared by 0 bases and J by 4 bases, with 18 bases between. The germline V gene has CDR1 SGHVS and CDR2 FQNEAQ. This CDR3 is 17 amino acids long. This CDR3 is CASSLAQGAGFSTEAFF. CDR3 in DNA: TGTGCCAGCAGCTTAGCGCAAGGTGCAGGCTTTAGCACTGAAGCTTTCTTT.

In nucleotides, the CDR3 is TGTGCCAGCAGCCTACAGGGGGCCAATCAGCCCCAGCATTTT. This gives the protein CASSLQGANQPQHF. The V and J genes are TRBV3-1 (or the pseudogene TRBV3-2) and TRBJ1-5; 9 positions match TRBD1. J was trimmed by 3 bases and V by 4 bases; bases with no gene match: 1. Germline V CDR1 and CDR2: LGHDT, YNNKEL (reference sequence). The CDR3 runs 14 residues.

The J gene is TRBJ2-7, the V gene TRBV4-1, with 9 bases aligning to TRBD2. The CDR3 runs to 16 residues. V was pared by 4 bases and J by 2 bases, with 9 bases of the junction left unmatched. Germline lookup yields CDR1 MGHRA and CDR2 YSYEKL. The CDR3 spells CASSRSGGPSTYEQYF. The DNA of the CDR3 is TGCGCCAGCAGCCGGAGCGGGGGGCCTTCGACCTACGAGCAGTACTTC.

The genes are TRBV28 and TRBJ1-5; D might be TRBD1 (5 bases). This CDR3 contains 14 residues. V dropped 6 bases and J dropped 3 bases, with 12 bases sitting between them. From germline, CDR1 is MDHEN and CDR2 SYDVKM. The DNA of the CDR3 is TGTGCCAGCAGGACTCAGGGTACCAATCAGCCCCAGCATTTT. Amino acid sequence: CASRTQGTNQPQHF.

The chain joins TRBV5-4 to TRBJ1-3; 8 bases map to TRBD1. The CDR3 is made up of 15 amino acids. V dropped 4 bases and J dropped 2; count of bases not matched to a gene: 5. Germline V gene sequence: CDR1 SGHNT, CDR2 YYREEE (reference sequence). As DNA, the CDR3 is TGTGCCAGCAGCCGGTCGACAGGGGCTGGAAACACCATATATTTT. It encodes CASSRSTGAGNTIYF.

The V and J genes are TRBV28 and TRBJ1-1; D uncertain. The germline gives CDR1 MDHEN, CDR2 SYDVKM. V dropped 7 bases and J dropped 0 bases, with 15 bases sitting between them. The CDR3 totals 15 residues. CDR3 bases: TGTGCCAGCATTTCAGGAGGAATTATGAACACTGAAGCTTTCTTT. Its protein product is CASISGGIMNTEAFF.

The CDR3 nucleotides are TGTGCCAGCAGTGAAGGACTAGGGGGGTTCGAGCAGTACTTC. Amino acid sequence: CASSEGLGGFEQYF. J is TRBJ2-7 and V is TRBV6-1, with D possibly being TRBD1 or TRBD2 (6 bases each). The CDR3 runs to 14 residues. Germline-derived CDR1 and CDR2 are MNHNS and SASEGT. V was clipped by 1 base and J by 6 bases, with 13 bases between them.

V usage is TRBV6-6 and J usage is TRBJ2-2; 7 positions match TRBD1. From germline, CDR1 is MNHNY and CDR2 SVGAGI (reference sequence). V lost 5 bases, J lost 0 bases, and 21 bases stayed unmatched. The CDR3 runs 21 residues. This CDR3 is CASSQDPGTAEESPNTGELFF. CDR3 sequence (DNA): TGTGCCAGCAGTCAGGATCCCGGGACAGCGGAGGAGTCCCCGAACACCGGGGAGCTGTTTTTT.

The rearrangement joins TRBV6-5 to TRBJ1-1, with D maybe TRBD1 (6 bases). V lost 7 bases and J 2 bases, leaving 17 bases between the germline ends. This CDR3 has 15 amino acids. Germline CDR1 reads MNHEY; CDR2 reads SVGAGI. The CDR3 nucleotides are TGTGCCAGCACAACAGGGCGGCGTCCAAACACTGAAGCTTTCTTT. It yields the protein CASTTGRRPNTEAFF.

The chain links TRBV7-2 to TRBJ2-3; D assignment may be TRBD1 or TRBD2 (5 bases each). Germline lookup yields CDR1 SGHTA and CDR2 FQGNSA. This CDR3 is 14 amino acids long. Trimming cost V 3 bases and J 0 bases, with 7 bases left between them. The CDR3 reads CASSFGASTDTQYF. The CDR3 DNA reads TGTGCCAGCAGCTTCGGGGCTAGCACAGATACGCAGTATTTT.

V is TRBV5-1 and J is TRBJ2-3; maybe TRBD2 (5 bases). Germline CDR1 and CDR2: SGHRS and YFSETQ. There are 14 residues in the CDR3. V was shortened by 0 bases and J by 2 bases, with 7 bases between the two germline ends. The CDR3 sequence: CASSLGGNTDTQYF. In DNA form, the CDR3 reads TGCGCCAGCAGCTTGGGAGGGAACACAGATACGCAGTATTTT.

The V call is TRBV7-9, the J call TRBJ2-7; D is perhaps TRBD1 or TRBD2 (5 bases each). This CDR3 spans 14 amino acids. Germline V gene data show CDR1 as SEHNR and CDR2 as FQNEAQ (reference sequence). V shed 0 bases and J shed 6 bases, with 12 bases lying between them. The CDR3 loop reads CASSLAGVLAEQYF. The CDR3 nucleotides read TGTGCCAGCAGCTTAGCGGGGGTGCTGGCCGAGCAGTACTTC.

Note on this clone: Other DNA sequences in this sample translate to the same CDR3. The CDR3 DNA is TGTGCCAGCAGCTCCGCTAGCGGGGCGAACACCGGGGAGCTGTTTTTT. It encodes CASSSASGANTGELFF. The chain employs TRBV7-2 and TRBJ2-2; 9 nucleotides line up with TRBD2. CDR1 and CDR2 (germline): SGHTA, FQGNSA. V dropped 4 bases and J dropped 0; count of bases not matched to a gene: 3. The CDR3 is 16 amino acids.

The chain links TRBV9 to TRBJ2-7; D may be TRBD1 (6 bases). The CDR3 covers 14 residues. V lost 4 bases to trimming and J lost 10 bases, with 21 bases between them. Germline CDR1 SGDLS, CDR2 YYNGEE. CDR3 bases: TGTGCCAGCAGCTCGACACAGGGTGAAGGCCTACAGTACTTC. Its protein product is CASSSTQGEGLQYF.

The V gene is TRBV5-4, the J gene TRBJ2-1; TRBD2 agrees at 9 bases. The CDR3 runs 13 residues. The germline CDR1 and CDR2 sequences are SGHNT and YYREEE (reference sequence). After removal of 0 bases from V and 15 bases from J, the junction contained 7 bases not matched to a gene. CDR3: CASSLDAGGKSFF. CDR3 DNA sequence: TGTGCCAGCAGCTTGGACGCGGGGGGGAAATCGTTCTTC.

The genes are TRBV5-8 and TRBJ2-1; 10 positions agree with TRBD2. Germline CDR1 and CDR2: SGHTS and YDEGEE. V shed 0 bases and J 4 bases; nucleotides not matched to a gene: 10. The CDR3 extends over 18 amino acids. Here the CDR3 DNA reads TGTGCCAGCAGCTTGGTGAAGCTAGCGGGGGCCTTTTACAATGAGCAGTTCTTC. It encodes CASSLVKLAGAFYNEQFF.

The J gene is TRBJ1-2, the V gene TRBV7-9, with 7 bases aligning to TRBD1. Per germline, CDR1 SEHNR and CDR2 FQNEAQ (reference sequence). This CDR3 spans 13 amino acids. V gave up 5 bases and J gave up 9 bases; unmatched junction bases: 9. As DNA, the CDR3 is TGTGCCAGCAGCCCCCAAGGGGGCATAAGCTACACCTTC. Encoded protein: CASSPQGGISYTF. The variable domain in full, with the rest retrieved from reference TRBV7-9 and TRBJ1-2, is DTGVSQNPRHKITKRGQNVTFRCDPISEHNRLYWYRQTLGQGPEFLTYFQNEAQLEKSRLLSDRFSAERPKGSFSTLEIQRTEQGDSAMYLCASSPQGGISYTFGSGTRLTVV.

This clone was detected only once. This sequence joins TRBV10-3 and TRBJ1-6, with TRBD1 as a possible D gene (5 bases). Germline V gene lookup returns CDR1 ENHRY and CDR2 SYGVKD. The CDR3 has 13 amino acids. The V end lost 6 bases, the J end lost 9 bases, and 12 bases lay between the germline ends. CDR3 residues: CAIRGDTSSPLHF. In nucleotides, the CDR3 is TGTGCCATCAGAGGGGATACGAGTTCACCCCTCCACTTT.

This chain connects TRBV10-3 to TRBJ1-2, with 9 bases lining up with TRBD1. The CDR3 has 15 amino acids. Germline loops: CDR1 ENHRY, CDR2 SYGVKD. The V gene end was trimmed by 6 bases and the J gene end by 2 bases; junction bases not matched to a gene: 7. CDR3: CAIRQGAWENYGYTF. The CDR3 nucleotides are TGTGCCATCAGACAGGGGGCATGGGAAAACTATGGCTACACCTTC.

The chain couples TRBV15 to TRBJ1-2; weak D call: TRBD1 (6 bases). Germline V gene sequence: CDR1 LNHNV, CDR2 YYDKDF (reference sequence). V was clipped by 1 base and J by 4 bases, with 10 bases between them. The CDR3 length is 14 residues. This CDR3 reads CATSRAGAGYGYTF. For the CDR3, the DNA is TGTGCCACCAGCAGAGCGGGGGCCGGCTATGGCTACACCTTC.

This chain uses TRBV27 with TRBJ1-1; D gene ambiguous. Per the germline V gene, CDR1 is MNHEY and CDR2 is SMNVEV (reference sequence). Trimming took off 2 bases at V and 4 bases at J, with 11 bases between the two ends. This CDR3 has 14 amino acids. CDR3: CASSLRFMGTEAFF. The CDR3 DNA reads TGTGCCAGCAGTTTAAGGTTTATGGGCACTGAAGCTTTCTTT.

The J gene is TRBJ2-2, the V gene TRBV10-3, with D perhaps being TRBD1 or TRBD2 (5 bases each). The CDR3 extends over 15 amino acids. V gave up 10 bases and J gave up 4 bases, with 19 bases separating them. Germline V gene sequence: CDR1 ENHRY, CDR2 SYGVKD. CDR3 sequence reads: CATGARDRGTGELFF. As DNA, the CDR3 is TGTGCCACCGGGGCCCGTGACCGGGGCACCGGGGAGCTGTTTTTT.

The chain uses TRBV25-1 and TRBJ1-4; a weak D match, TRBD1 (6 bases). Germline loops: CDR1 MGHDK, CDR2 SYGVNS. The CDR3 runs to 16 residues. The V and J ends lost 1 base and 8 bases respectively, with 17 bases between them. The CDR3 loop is CASSELSLRGQEKLFF. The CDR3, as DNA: TGTGCCAGCAGTGAATTAAGTCTAAGAGGACAGGAAAAACTGTTTTTT.

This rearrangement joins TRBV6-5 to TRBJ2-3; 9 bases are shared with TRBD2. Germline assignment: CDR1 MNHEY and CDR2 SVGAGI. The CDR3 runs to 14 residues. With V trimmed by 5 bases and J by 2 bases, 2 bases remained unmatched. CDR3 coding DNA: TGTGCCAGCAGTAGCGGGGGGCTCACAGATACGCAGTATTTT. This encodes CASSSGGLTDTQYF.